The next 2 T cell receptor beta chains were all read from a single sample in a study of blood T cell repertoires in COVID-19. Generated by immunoSEQ multiplex PCR, the TCRdb table keeps only in-frame clones and is missing some. Of 240,000 or so clones in the sample, approximately 83% are singletons; the top ten hold more than 8%. Sequenced material: peripheral blood. These receptors were obtained from a woman at least 80 years old with acute or convalescent COVID-19.

The rearrangement uses TRBV6-5 and TRBJ2-5, with D possibly being TRBD1 (6 bases). V lost 11 bases to trimming and J lost 1 base, with 14 bases between them. The CDR3 totals 13 residues. From germline, CDR1 is MNHEY and CDR2 SVGAGI. DNA of the CDR3: TGTGCCGGGGCTAGGGGGACCCAAGAGACCCAGTACTTC. It is translated as CAGARGTQETQYF.

The chain joins TRBV10-3 to TRBJ1-3, with D hard to call. This CDR3 is built from 16 residues. CDR1 is ENHRY and CDR2 is SYGVKD in the germline V gene. The ends were cut back, 2 bases at V and 2 bases at J, with 13 bases in the middle. The CDR3 protein is CAISEQSGVAGNTIYF. The CDR3 nucleotides read TGTGCCATCAGTGAGCAGTCAGGCGTGGCTGGAAACACCATATATTTT.